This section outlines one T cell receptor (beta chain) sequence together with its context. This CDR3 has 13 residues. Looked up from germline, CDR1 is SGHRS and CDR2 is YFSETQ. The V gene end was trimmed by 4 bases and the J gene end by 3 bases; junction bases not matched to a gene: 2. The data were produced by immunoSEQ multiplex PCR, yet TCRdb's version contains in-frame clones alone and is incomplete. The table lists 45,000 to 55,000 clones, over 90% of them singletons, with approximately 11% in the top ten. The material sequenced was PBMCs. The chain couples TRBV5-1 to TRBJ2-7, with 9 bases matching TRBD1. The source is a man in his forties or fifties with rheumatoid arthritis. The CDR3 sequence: CASSGGQGYEQYF. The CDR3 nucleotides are TGCGCCAGCAGCGGGGGACAGGGCTACGAGCAGTACTTC. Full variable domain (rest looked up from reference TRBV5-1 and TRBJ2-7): KAGVTQTPRYLIKTRGQQVTLSCSPISGHRSVSWYQQTPGQGLQFLFEYFSETQRNKGNFPGRFSGRQFSNSRSEMNVSTLELGDSALYLCASSGGQGYEQYFGPGTRLTVT.